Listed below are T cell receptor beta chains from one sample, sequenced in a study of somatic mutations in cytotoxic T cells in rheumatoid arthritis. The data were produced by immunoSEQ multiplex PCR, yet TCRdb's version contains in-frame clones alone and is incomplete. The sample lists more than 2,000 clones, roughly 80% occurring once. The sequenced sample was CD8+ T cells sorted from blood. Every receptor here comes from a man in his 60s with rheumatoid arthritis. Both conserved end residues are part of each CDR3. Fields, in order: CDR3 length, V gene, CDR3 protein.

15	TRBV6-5	CASSYMETDQETQYF
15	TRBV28	CASSSLIRAKNIQYF
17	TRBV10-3	CAISDPSEGQGSYEQYF
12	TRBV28	CASKHPQREQFF
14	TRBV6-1	CASSEGRLQEAQYF
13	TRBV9	CASSVITSNEQFF
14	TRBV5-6	CASSPTGENSPLHF
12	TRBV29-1	CSVRVSGNTIYF
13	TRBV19	CASSHDYSYEQYF
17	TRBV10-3	CAISESGTGAKNTEAFF